These 28 T cell receptor beta chains came from one sample sequenced in a study of cytomegalovirus exposure and HLA in healthy donors. TCRdb keeps only in-frame clones here, not all; method: immunoSEQ multiplex PCR. In the table there are 90,000 to 150,000 clones, 85% to 90% of which are singletons. Sequenced: PBMCs. The receptors shown here come from a woman younger than 35 in good health and CMV-seropositive.

This clone was detected only once. The rearrangement links TRBV15 to TRBJ1-3; possibly TRBD1 for D (5 bases). With 3 bases removed from V and 2 bases from J, the gap between germline ends came to 23 bases. Germline loops: CDR1 LNHNV, CDR2 YYDKDF (reference sequence). The CDR3 is 19 residues long. Written as DNA, the CDR3 is TGTGCCACCAGCAGTCAAGAGGGACTTACATATAACGCTGGAAACACCATATATTTT. This codes for CATSSQEGLTYNAGNTIYF.

V gene TRBV6-1 combines with J gene TRBJ2-7; TRBD2 agrees at 9 bases. Trimming at V came to 2 bases and at J to 4 bases, leaving 6 bases not matched to a gene. CDR1 is MNHNS, CDR2 SASEGT, per germline. The CDR3 contains 15 residues. CDR3 nucleotides: TGTGCCAGCAGTGAAAGGAGCGGGGGGCCTTACGAGCAGTACTTC. It encodes CASSERSGGPYEQYF.

The chain employs TRBV5-6 and TRBJ1-1; maybe TRBD1 (6 bases). CDR3 size: 12 residues. V lost 3 bases to trimming and J lost 8 bases, with 11 bases between them. Germline loops: CDR1 SGHDT, CDR2 YYEEEE. CDR3 amino acids: CASSWGGLEAFF. The CDR3 region has the DNA TGTGCCAGCAGCTGGGGGGGCTTAGAAGCTTTCTTT.

The J gene is TRBJ1-5, the V gene TRBV30, with D unclear. V lost 0 bases, J lost 3 bases, and 12 bases lay in between. Germline V gene lookup returns CDR1 GTSNPN and CDR2 SVGIG (reference sequence). The CDR3 has 15 residues. CDR3 loop: CAWSVDNSVNQPQHF. Written as DNA, the CDR3 is TGTGCCTGGAGTGTAGATAACAGTGTCAATCAGCCCCAGCATTTT.

V is TRBV5-1 and J is TRBJ1-3; no clear D. The CDR3 is 15 amino acids. Germline values: CDR1 SGHRS, CDR2 YFSETQ. V was trimmed by 4 bases and J by 0 bases, leaving 11 bases between them. In DNA form, the CDR3 reads TGCGCCAGCAGCGCGGACGGGAGCTCTGGAAACACCATATATTTT. Its protein is CASSADGSSGNTIYF.

The J gene is TRBJ1-1, the V gene TRBV25-1; D not certain. V lost 6 bases and J 0 bases, leaving 14 bases between the germline ends. The CDR3 runs to 15 residues. From germline, CDR1 is MGHDK and CDR2 SYGVNS. The CDR3 region is CASSHIEGVNTEAFF. Here the CDR3 DNA reads TGTGCCAGCAGCCACATTGAAGGAGTGAACACTGAAGCTTTCTTT.

This chain uses TRBV30 with TRBJ1-5; 12 nucleotides agree with TRBD1. Germline-derived CDR1 and CDR2 are GTSNPN and SVGIG (reference sequence). Unmatched junction bases numbered 6, after V lost 0 bases and J lost 3 bases. There are 17 residues in the CDR3. CDR3 sequence: CAWSVRDRGLINQPQHF. Here the CDR3 DNA reads TGTGCCTGGAGTGTCCGGGACAGGGGGCTGATCAATCAGCCCCAGCATTTT. The full variable domain, in which reference TRBV30 and TRBJ1-5 provide the parts outside the CDR3, is SQTIHQWPATLVQPVGSPLSLECTVEGTSNPNLYWYRQAAGRGLQLLFYSVGIGQISSEVPQNLSASRPQDRQFILSSKKLLLSDSGFYLCAWSVRDRGLINQPQHFGDGTRLSIL.

The chain combines TRBV7-9 with TRBJ2-7; 10 bases are shared with TRBD2. Per germline, CDR1 SEHNR and CDR2 FQNEAQ (reference sequence). CDR3 size: 16 residues. V was clipped by 0 bases and J by 2 bases; unmatched bases: 4. CDR3 amino acids: CASSLAVSGRPYEQYF. In DNA form, the CDR3 reads TGTGCCAGCAGCTTAGCGGTTAGCGGGAGGCCCTACGAGCAGTACTTC.

The chain joins TRBV5-5 to TRBJ1-6; TRBD1 might be the D (5 bases). The V end was cut by 4 bases, the J end by 10 bases, with 21 bases between. Germline V lookup: CDR1 SGHKS, CDR2 YYEKEE (reference sequence). The CDR3 totals 16 residues. Here the CDR3 DNA reads TGTGCCAGCAGCCCGATTTACTGGCAGGGAAAATCACCCCTCCACTTT. Translated: CASSPIYWQGKSPLHF.

This clone has just one count. The chain uses TRBV6-6 and TRBJ2-3; TRBD2 matches 13 bases. The germline V gene encodes CDR1 MNHNY and CDR2 SVGAGI (reference sequence). The V gene end was trimmed by 6 bases and the J gene end by 4 bases; junction bases not matched to a gene: 7. The CDR3 runs 16 residues. CDR3 protein: CASRPTSGRAADTQYF. In nucleotides, the CDR3 is TGTGCCAGCAGACCAACTAGCGGGAGGGCCGCAGATACGCAGTATTTT.

The V gene is TRBV5-1, the J gene TRBJ2-3; 11 bases agree with TRBD1. The CDR3 is made up of 15 amino acids. Germline loops: CDR1 SGHRS, CDR2 YFSETQ. V shed 5 bases and J 3 bases; nucleotides not matched to a gene: 5. This chain's CDR3 is CASRRRDRGTDTQYF. The DNA of the CDR3 is TGCGCCAGCAGACGCCGGGACAGGGGGACAGATACGCAGTATTTT.

The gene calls are TRBV29-1 and TRBJ2-7; D might be TRBD2 (5 bases). Germline V lookup: CDR1 SQVTM, CDR2 ANQGSEA. This CDR3 has 11 amino acids. Trimming removed 4 bases from V and 7 bases from J, with 11 bases in between. CDR3 residues: CSVVLVGEQYF. The CDR3 DNA follows: TGCAGCGTTGTACTAGTCGGTGAGCAGTACTTC.

For this clone: At one end, the junction sequence differs from germline, possibly due to a read error. The gene calls are TRBV19 and TRBJ2-1; D possibly corresponds to TRBD2 (6 bases). This CDR3 has 14 amino acids. Germline assignment: CDR1 LNHDA and CDR2 SQIVND (reference sequence). CDR3 region: CASRIGGKDNEQFF. The CDR3 nucleotides are TGTGCCAGTAGGATAGGAGGGAAGGACAATGAGCAGTTCTTC.

This clone was picked up one time. J is TRBJ2-7 and V is TRBV6-1; no definite D call. The germline V gene has CDR1 MNHNS and CDR2 SASEGT. The germline V and J ends were trimmed by 2 bases and 8 bases, with 13 bases remaining between them. CDR3 size: 13 residues. Written as DNA, the CDR3 is TGTGCCAGCAGTGAATTAAAGCGTTCGCAGCAGTACTTC. It translates to CASSELKRSQQYF.

V usage is TRBV5-1 and J usage is TRBJ2-7, with 7 bases aligning to TRBD1. This CDR3 has 14 residues. CDR1 and CDR2 from the germline V gene are SGHRS and YFSETQ. The junction had 6 bases not matched to a gene; V was cut back by 6 bases and J by 0 bases. The CDR3 nucleotides read TGCGCCAGCAACCGGGACAGTAGCTCCTACGAGCAGTACTTC. As protein: CASNRDSSSYEQYF.

This clone was observed a few times. The chain employs TRBV19 and TRBJ1-1; a weak D match, TRBD1 (5 bases). V was clipped by 4 bases and J by 2 bases, with 17 bases between them. This CDR3 region has 16 residues. The germline V gene encodes CDR1 LNHDA and CDR2 SQIVND (reference sequence). The CDR3 sequence is CASSTLDSTPNTEAFF. For the CDR3, the DNA is TGTGCCAGTAGTACCCTCGACAGCACCCCCAACACTGAAGCTTTCTTT.

A few counts support this clone. This chain connects TRBV12-5 to TRBJ1-5, with TRBD1 identical over 7 bases. The V and J ends lost 6 bases and 7 bases, in that order; junction bases with no gene match: 9. Germline-derived CDR1 and CDR2 are LGHNT and FRNRAP. The CDR3 covers 14 residues. The CDR3 loop is CASGRDRVDQPQHF. The CDR3 coding sequence is TGTGCTAGTGGCCGCGACAGGGTCGACCAGCCCCAGCATTTT.

The V gene is TRBV7-9, the J gene TRBJ2-1; TRBD2 matches at 7 bases. The CDR3 sequence is 15 residues long. V shed 5 bases and J 6 bases; nucleotides not matched to a gene: 10. Germline-derived CDR1 and CDR2 are SEHNR and FQNEAQ (reference sequence). The CDR3 loop reads CASSGVGGTGNEQFF. CDR3 sequence (DNA): TGTGCCAGCAGCGGGGTGGGGGGGACCGGCAATGAGCAGTTCTTC.

The chain links TRBV2 to TRBJ2-7, with a tentative D call TRBD2 (5 bases). CDR1 is SNHLY, CDR2 FYNNEI, per germline. There are 14 residues in the CDR3. Trimming pared 7 bases from V and 0 bases from J, leaving 13 bases between. The chain's CDR3 is CASMGGRSSYEQYF. CDR3 DNA: TGTGCCAGCATGGGCGGGCGCTCCTCCTACGAGCAGTACTTC.

The chain recombines TRBV5-6 with TRBJ1-1, with a weak D call TRBD1 (6 bases). Trimming removed 4 bases from V and 5 bases from J, with 24 bases in between. The CDR3 covers 17 residues. Germline V gene data show CDR1 as SGHDT and CDR2 as YYEEEE. The chain's CDR3 is CASSLSGTPLGTTEAFF. For the CDR3, the DNA is TGTGCCAGCAGCCTATCCGGGACACCCTTGGGAACAACTGAAGCTTTCTTT.

This clone showed up many times. The chain links TRBV11-3 to TRBJ1-1; TRBD1 might be the D (5 bases). The CDR3 consists of 16 residues. Germline-derived CDR1 and CDR2 are SGHNT and YENEEA. V was clipped by 4 bases and J by 2 bases, with 17 bases between them. CDR3 sequence: CASSSTSRRANTEAFF. Here the CDR3 DNA reads TGTGCCAGCAGCTCAACATCCCGCAGGGCTAACACTGAAGCTTTCTTT.

V is TRBV7-2 and J is TRBJ2-7; 10 positions agree with TRBD2. Losses at the gene ends were 7 bases for V and 3 bases for J; bases not matched to a gene: 9. The germline CDR1 and CDR2 sequences are SGHTA and FQGNSA. This CDR3 spans 15 amino acids. In DNA form, the CDR3 reads TGTGCCAGCACCGTAGGAGAGCGGGAGGGCTACGAGCAGTACTTC. Amino acids: CASTVGEREGYEQYF.

V and J are TRBV29-1 and TRBJ1-2; D is undetermined. The CDR3 extends over 15 amino acids. V was pared by 0 bases and J by 0 bases, with 11 bases between. Germline V gene sequence: CDR1 SQVTM, CDR2 ANQGSEA. This CDR3 is CSVEERVSSNYGYTF. DNA of the CDR3: TGCAGCGTTGAAGAACGGGTCAGCTCTAACTATGGCTACACCTTC. Full variable domain (missing parts from reference TRBV29-1 and TRBJ1-2): SAVISQKPSRDICQRGTSLTIQCQVDSQVTMMFWYRQQPGQSLTLIATANQGSEATYESGFVIDKFPISRPNLTFSTLTVSNMSPEDSSIYLCSVEERVSSNYGYTFGSGTRLTVV.

The chain carries TRBV11-3 and TRBJ2-3, with 12 bases aligning to TRBD2. J was trimmed by 5 bases and V by 6 bases; bases with no gene match: 0. This CDR3 region has 13 residues. Germline V gives CDR1 SGHNT, CDR2 YENEEA. CDR3 protein: CASRGLAGDTQYF. CDR3 sequence (DNA): TGTGCCAGCAGGGGACTAGCGGGAGATACGCAGTATTTT.

The chain recombines TRBV7-9 with TRBJ1-1; D call uncertain. The CDR3 sequence is 13 residues long. V lost 3 bases to trimming and J lost 0 bases, with 5 bases between them. Germline values: CDR1 SEHNR, CDR2 FQNEAQ (reference sequence). The CDR3 loop reads CASSFPVNTEAFF. CDR3 in DNA: TGTGCCAGCAGCTTTCCAGTGAACACTGAAGCTTTCTTT. Filled out from reference TRBV7-9 and TRBJ1-1, the complete variable domain reads DTGVSQNPRHKITKRGQNVTFRCDPISEHNRLYWYRQTLGQGPEFLTYFQNEAQLEKSRLLSDRFSAERPKGSFSTLEIQRTEQGDSAMYLCASSFPVNTEAFFGQGTRLTVV.

The chain is built from TRBV19 and TRBJ2-4; D is perhaps TRBD2 (6 bases). Germline-derived CDR1 and CDR2 are LNHDA and SQIVND (reference sequence). The CDR3 length is 15 residues. V was clipped by 4 bases and J by 2 bases, with 12 bases between them. The CDR3 region is CASSTDGGTKNIQYF. The DNA for the CDR3 is TGTGCCAGTAGTACCGATGGAGGGACCAAAAACATTCAGTACTTC.

CDR3 region: CASSGGQTNQPQHF. Here the CDR3 DNA reads TGTGCCAGCAGTGGGGGACAGACAAATCAGCCCCAGCATTTT. The J gene is TRBJ1-5, the V gene TRBV2; 7 nucleotides align to TRBD1. Per germline, CDR1 SNHLY and CDR2 FYNNEI. The CDR3 contains 14 residues. The trim removed 4 bases at V and 4 bases at J, leaving 4 bases unmatched.

J is TRBJ1-1 and V is TRBV6-4; TRBD1 matches at 9 bases. The CDR3 length is 13 residues. Per the germline V gene, CDR1 is MRHNA and CDR2 is SNTAGT. V was pared by 6 bases and J by 3 bases, with 2 bases of the junction left unmatched. The CDR3 loop reads CASRRTGDTEAFF. The CDR3 region has the DNA TGTGCCAGCAGAAGGACAGGGGACACTGAAGCTTTCTTT.